These 19 T cell receptor beta chains originate from one sample sequenced in a study of blood T cells in healthy people across ages. Combining a sample-barcoded 5' primer with a J-beta primer mix, a second PCR ran for roughly 6 to 12 cycles. TCRdb redid the calling of the 5' RACE reads with MiXCR, one entry per CDR3 protein. The sample lists under 2,000,000 distinct CDR3 sequences; about 50% were seen once. Sequencing input: blood. All receptors derive from a woman between 40 and 50 years old in good health.

This clonotype was detected only a few times. The chain links TRBV7-2 to TRBJ2-3; tentatively, D is TRBD1 (5 bases). The CDR3 spans 14 residues. Trimming took 1 base from V and 4 from J, leaving 9 bases between them. The germline V gene has CDR1 SGHTA and CDR2 FQGNSA. For the CDR3, the DNA is TGTGCCAGCAGCTTAGGCCTCAGGGCAGATACGCAGTATTTT. Residues: CASSLGLRADTQYF.

This clonotype occurred a few times. This chain connects TRBV10-3 to TRBJ1-5, with D possibly being TRBD1 (5 bases). Germline assignment: CDR1 ENHRY and CDR2 SYGVKD. The CDR3 is made up of 16 amino acids. V shed 6 bases and J shed 2 bases, with 17 bases lying between them. For the CDR3, the DNA is TGTGCCATCAGCCCATCCGGGATAGGGGGCAATCAGCCCCAGCATTTT. Protein sequence: CAISPSGIGGNQPQHF.

The chain recombines TRBV6-6 with TRBJ2-3, with 8 bases identical to TRBD1. Germline V gene sequence: CDR1 MNHNY, CDR2 SVGAGI (reference sequence). V lost 6 bases and J lost 2; bases outside the gene matches: 4. This CDR3 comprises 14 residues. Here the CDR3 DNA reads TGTGCCAGCAGGGACAGGGCGATCACAGATACGCAGTATTTT. Translating it yields CASRDRAITDTQYF.

The chain links TRBV12-3 or TRBV12-4 to TRBJ1-4; D is unresolved. V gave up 6 bases and J gave up 4 bases, with 12 bases separating them. The CDR3 is 14 residues long. The CDR3 loop reads CASRLRLGNEKLFF. CDR3 DNA sequence: TGTGCCAGCAGACTCCGGTTGGGTAATGAAAAACTGTTTTTT.

There are a few counts of this clonotype. The CDR3 reads CASSPAGASTQYF. For the CDR3, the DNA is TGTGCCAGCAGTCCCGCCGGAGCGTCCACGCAGTATTTT. The genes are TRBV6-2 or TRBV6-3 and TRBJ2-3; D gene ambiguous. V was shortened by 5 bases and J by 9 bases, with 15 bases between the two germline ends. CDR3 size: 13 residues. Germline loops: CDR1 MNHEY, CDR2 SVGEGT.

This clonotype was seen only a few times. The chain employs TRBV7-2 and TRBJ2-1; 8 bases line up with TRBD1. The germline V gene has CDR1 SGHTA and CDR2 FQGNSA. V gave up 2 bases and J gave up 6 bases; unmatched junction bases: 6. This CDR3 comprises 15 residues. Here the CDR3 reads CASSLMWTGSNEQFF. CDR3 DNA: TGTGCCAGCAGCTTAATGTGGACAGGGTCCAATGAGCAGTTCTTC.

There are a few counts of this clonotype. The V gene is TRBV29-1, the J gene TRBJ2-3, with D possibly TRBD2 on 6 matching bases. V shed 6 bases and J shed 14 bases, with 15 bases lying between them. The CDR3 loop spans 10 amino acids. Germline V gives CDR1 SQVTM, CDR2 ANQGSEA. The CDR3 DNA follows: TGCAGCGTCCCGACTAGGCCCAGGTATTTT. This sequence encodes CSVPTRPRYF.

This clonotype was seen a few times. V gene TRBV4-2 combines with J gene TRBJ2-7, with no clear D. In germline, CDR1 is LGHNA, CDR2 YNFKEQ. CDR3 length: 14 amino acids. V was clipped by 5 bases and J by 0 bases, with 11 bases between them. The CDR3 nucleotides read TGTGCCAGCAGCGAGCTCCCGGGCTCCTACGAGCAGTACTTC. It yields the protein CASSELPGSYEQYF.

The chain has TRBV7-8 and TRBJ2-7; unclear D gene. Germline V CDR1 and CDR2: SGHVS, FQNEAQ. The germline V and J ends were trimmed by 0 bases and 2 bases, with 14 bases remaining between them. The CDR3 is made up of 16 amino acids. CDR3 nucleotide sequence: TGTGCCAGCAGCTTAGCGCAAGGGCGGAGCCCCTACGAGCAGTACTTC. This sequence encodes CASSLAQGRSPYEQYF.

The chain uses TRBV11-2 and TRBJ2-4, with 10 bases lining up with TRBD1. The DNA matches TRBJ2-7 better at its end, which makes the J call doubtful. The CDR3 contains 13 residues. The V gene's germline CDR1 is SGHAT and CDR2 FQNNGV. The CDR3 DNA follows: TGTGCCACCCGGACAGGGGGAGGGTACGAGCAGTACTTC. It is translated as CATRTGGGYEQYF.

The V call is TRBV7-2, the J call TRBJ2-3, with 12 bases identical to TRBD2. The junction had 12 bases not matched to a gene; V was cut back by 6 bases and J by 5 bases. The CDR3 is 17 amino acids. Germline CDR1 reads SGHTA; CDR2 reads FQGNSA. Written as DNA, the CDR3 is TGTGCCAGCAGTCCGGGTCTAGCGGGGGGGCATGTAGATACGCAGTATTTT. Its translation: CASSPGLAGGHVDTQYF.

The chain recombines TRBV29-1 with TRBJ1-1; 9 positions match TRBD1. The germline V gene has CDR1 SQVTM and CDR2 ANQGSEA. Losses at the gene ends were 6 bases for V and 4 bases for J; bases not matched to a gene: 9. CDR3 length: 14 amino acids. The CDR3 coding sequence is TGCAGCGTCCGTCGGGGACAGGGTCGCACTGAAGCTTTCTTT. It specifies CSVRRGQGRTEAFF.

The chain employs TRBV28 and TRBJ2-7; TRBD1 matches at 9 bases. Per the germline V gene, CDR1 is MDHEN and CDR2 is SYDVKM. CDR3 size: 14 residues. V trimming: 8 bases; J trimming: 7 bases; junction bases outside the gene matches: 12. In DNA, the CDR3 is TGTGCCAGCGGCCAAACAGGGGGCGTCTTGGAGCAGTACTTC. Its translation: CASGQTGGVLEQYF.

This sequence joins TRBV6-1 and TRBJ2-4, with D possibly being TRBD1 or TRBD2 (5 bases each). Gene TRBJ2-7 matches the end of the DNA better, so the J call may be wrong. The CDR3 sequence is 16 residues long. CDR1 and CDR2 (germline): MNHNS, SASEGT. The DNA for the CDR3 is TGTGCCACTCAGAACACACCGGGACCAGGGATGTACGAGCAGTACTTC. Protein: CATQNTPGPGMYEQYF.

In its sample, this clonotype was seen a few times. This rearrangement joins TRBV7-2 to TRBJ2-6; D remains unclear. The germline CDR1 and CDR2 sequences are SGHTA and FQGNSA. The CDR3 loop spans 15 amino acids. Trimming stripped 7 bases from V and 0 bases from J, with 10 bases between. The chain's CDR3 is CASTIDLSGANVLTF. The CDR3 DNA sequence: TGTGCCAGCACCATCGACCTCTCTGGGGCCAACGTCCTGACTTTC.

This clonotype has only a few counts. The chain links TRBV4-3 to TRBJ2-1, with 12 bases fitting TRBD2. CDR3 length: 18 amino acids. The junction had 11 bases not matched to a gene; V was cut back by 0 bases and J by 8 bases. Per the germline V gene, CDR1 is LGHNA and CDR2 is YSLEER. CDR3: CASSQDLASGGATDEQFF. CDR3 coding DNA: TGCGCCAGCAGCCAAGATCTGGCTAGCGGGGGGGCCACGGATGAGCAGTTCTTC.

This clonotype turned up a few times. The chain couples TRBV18 to TRBJ1-1; D ambiguous. The CDR3 has 13 amino acids. Trimming took off 1 base at V and 5 bases at J, with 8 bases between the two ends. Germline V gene sequence: CDR1 KGHSH, CDR2 LQKENI. CDR3 in DNA: TGTGCCAGCTCACCACTCCCGGGAACTGAAGCTTTCTTT. Translation gives CASSPLPGTEAFF.

The chain carries TRBV27 and TRBJ1-2, with a weak D call TRBD1 (5 bases). The CDR3 extends over 13 amino acids. Trimming removed 3 bases from V and 7 bases from J, with 12 bases in between. Germline assignment: CDR1 MNHEY and CDR2 SMNVEV (reference sequence). The CDR3 sequence is CASSFSGLAGYTF. In DNA form, the CDR3 reads TGTGCCAGCAGTTTTTCAGGGCTGGCTGGCTACACCTTC.

The genes are TRBV4-3 and TRBJ2-7; D is perhaps TRBD2 (6 bases). This CDR3 spans 15 amino acids. Between the trimmed V and J ends, which lost 4 bases and 2 bases, there was a span of 15 bases. Germline lookup yields CDR1 LGHNA and CDR2 YSLEER. DNA of the CDR3: TGCGCCAGCAGCCCGGGGGTGACGGGAACCTACGAGCAGTACTTC. Encoded protein: CASSPGVTGTYEQYF.